This T cell receptor beta chain was documented in a study of regulatory T cells in long-lasting Graves disease. Combining iRepertoire HTBI primers with Arm-PCR of CDR3 regions, the authors built TCR beta libraries. TCRdb reanalysed the multiplex PCR reads using MiXCR and keeps one entry per CDR3 protein. Of 300,000 to 350,000 distinct CDR3 sequences in the sample, about 20% were seen once. Regarding time point: persistent/refractory GD, antithyroid drugs over 5 years with positive TRAb. The TCR library was prepared using RNA isolated from PBMCs. From germline, CDR1 is MNHEY and CDR2 SVGEGT. V was clipped by 6 bases and J by 4 bases, with 21 bases between them. This CDR3 region has 16 residues. This clonotype has ten or more counts.

This clonotype was sampled from a female donor with Graves disease. The V call is TRBV6-2 or TRBV6-3, the J call TRBJ2-5; the D call may be TRBD1 or TRBD2 (5 bases each). The source material was peripheral blood mononuclear cells (PBMCs), sampled when the disease was refractory, from a patient treated with antithyroid drugs. The CDR3 protein is CASRRDGSGWGETQYF. For the CDR3, the DNA is TGTGCCAGCAGGAGGGACGGGTCAGGGTGGGGAGAGACCCAGTACTTC.